Below, 17 T cell receptor beta chains from the same sample are listed, as sequenced in a study of blood T cell repertoires in COVID-19. Assay: immunoSEQ multiplex PCR; the TCRdb copy retains only in-frame clones and omits some. In the table there are some 200,000 clones, about 88% of which are singletons. What was sequenced was peripheral blood. These receptors all come from a woman in her forties with acute or convalescent COVID-19.

Written as DNA, the CDR3 is TGTGCCAGCAGCCCCCGGGGAGGGGGGACTGTTCGGGGAGAGACCCAGTACTTC. Translation: CASSPRGGGTVRGETQYF. The chain links TRBV9 to TRBJ2-5, with D perhaps matching TRBD2 (7 bases). Trimming cost V 4 bases and J 4 bases, with 26 bases left between them. Germline-derived CDR1 and CDR2 are SGDLS and YYNGEE. The CDR3 has 18 amino acids.

The chain uses TRBV27 and TRBJ1-4; D gene uncertain. CDR1 is MNHEY and CDR2 is SMNVEV in the germline V gene (reference sequence). This CDR3 has 15 residues. The V end lost 9 bases, the J end lost 3 bases, and 17 bases lay between the germline ends. The CDR3 DNA sequence: TGTGCCAGTCAGCGGGCCGAGGGATCTAATGAAAAACTGTTTTTT. It codes for CASQRAEGSNEKLFF.

This chain uses TRBV11-1 with TRBJ2-5; 7 bases agree with TRBD1. The CDR3 loop spans 16 amino acids. The V gene end was trimmed by 0 bases and the J gene end by 2 bases; junction bases not matched to a gene: 6. Germline CDR1 reads SGHAT; CDR2 reads FQDESV (reference sequence). The CDR3 bases are TGTGCCAGCAGCTTAGCATCGGGACAGATACAAGAGACCCAGTACTTC. As protein: CASSLASGQIQETQYF.

The chain has TRBV6-1 and TRBJ2-1; 8 nucleotides agree with TRBD2. The CDR3 runs 16 residues. J gave up 14 bases and V 1 base, and 16 bases lay outside the gene matches. Germline V gene lookup returns CDR1 MNHNS and CDR2 SASEGT. In DNA, the CDR3 is TGTGCCAGCAGTGAAGGGGATCTAGCGGGCCCTACCAGTAAGTTCTTC. It encodes CASSEGDLAGPTSKFF.

This clone was observed once. V and J are TRBV2 and TRBJ1-2; D possibly corresponds to TRBD1 (5 bases). V gave up 4 bases and J gave up 3 bases, with 9 bases separating them. The CDR3 is 13 amino acids. Germline lookup yields CDR1 SNHLY and CDR2 FYNNEI. The CDR3 nucleotides are TGTGCCAGCAGTGGGGGCGCATACTATGGCTACACCTTC. Its translation is CASSGGAYYGYTF.

This clone appeared a single time. The rearrangement links TRBV4-1 to TRBJ1-1; weak D call: TRBD1 (6 bases). Between the trimmed V and J ends, which lost 4 bases and 5 bases, there was a span of 17 bases. The CDR3 extends over 15 amino acids. Germline CDR1 is MGHRA and CDR2 is YSYEKL. The CDR3 reads CASSPHRGAGTEAFF. As DNA, the CDR3 is TGCGCCAGCAGCCCCCACCGGGGGGCAGGGACTGAAGCTTTCTTT.

The CDR3 DNA follows: TGTGCCAGCAGCCCACGGACAGGGGGTTATTCACCCCTCCACTTT. This gives the protein CASSPRTGGYSPLHF. J is TRBJ1-6 and V is TRBV7-2, with 10 bases aligning to TRBD1. The V and J ends lost 5 bases and 8 bases, in that order; junction bases with no gene match: 6. Germline V CDR1 and CDR2: SGHTA, FQGNSA. This CDR3 contains 15 residues.

This clone occurred once. This sequence joins TRBV20-1 and TRBJ2-4; D gene unclear. CDR1 DFQATT and CDR2 SNEGSKA come from the germline V gene (reference sequence). This CDR3 comprises 13 residues. V was shortened by 3 bases and J by 0 bases, with 6 bases between the two germline ends. CDR3 nucleotide sequence: TGCAGTGCTAGTCTCCTAGCCAAAAACATTCAGTACTTC. Translating gives CSASLLAKNIQYF.

This clone showed up just once. In nucleotides, the CDR3 is TGCAGTGTAGCGGACCAAGAGACCCAGTACTTC. It specifies CSVADQETQYF. This chain uses TRBV20-1 with TRBJ2-5, with D perhaps TRBD2 (6 bases). The CDR3 has 11 residues. The germline V gene has CDR1 DFQATT and CDR2 SNEGSKA (reference sequence). The V end was cut by 7 bases, the J end by 0 bases, with 6 bases between.

The chain employs TRBV2 and TRBJ1-2; 9 positions agree with TRBD1. V gave up 4 bases and J gave up 8 bases; unmatched junction bases: 2. CDR1 is SNHLY and CDR2 is FYNNEI in the germline V gene. There are 12 residues in the CDR3. Written as DNA, the CDR3 is TGTGCCAGCAGTGGGACAGGGGAAGGCTACACCTTC. Its translation is CASSGTGEGYTF.

This clone has just one count. The rearrangement links TRBV3-1 (or the pseudogene TRBV3-2) to TRBJ1-3; TRBD1 matches 8 bases. V lost 4 bases to trimming and J lost 0 bases; unmatched junction nucleotides: 5. The CDR3 loop spans 16 amino acids. Germline V lookup: CDR1 LGHDT, CDR2 YNNKEL (reference sequence). The CDR3 protein is CASSPVGQGSGNTIYF. Written as DNA, the CDR3 is TGTGCCAGCAGCCCAGTAGGACAGGGCTCTGGAAACACCATATATTTT.

Points on this clone: Other nucleotide sequences in the sample specify the same CDR3. The chain recombines TRBV6-5 with TRBJ1-1, with D possibly TRBD1 on 5 matching bases. This CDR3 contains 14 residues. Germline loops: CDR1 MNHEY, CDR2 SVGAGI. V lost 1 base to trimming and J lost 1 base, with 7 bases between them. CDR3 in amino acids: CASSYLGGNTEAFF. The CDR3 DNA reads TGTGCCAGCAGTTACTTGGGGGGGAACACTGAAGCTTTCTTT.

The chain employs TRBV12-3 or TRBV12-4 and TRBJ1-1; the D gene is possibly TRBD1 (5 bases). V lost 8 bases and J lost 4, with 14 bases in between. The length of the CDR3 is 13 residues. This CDR3 reads CASGPGRGTEAFF. The CDR3 DNA reads as TGTGCCAGCGGCCCGGGGAGGGGCACTGAAGCTTTCTTT.

The rearrangement uses TRBV7-9 and TRBJ1-3, with D perhaps TRBD1 (5 bases). The CDR3 covers 13 residues. CDR1 is SEHNR and CDR2 is FQNEAQ in the germline V gene (reference sequence). The germline V and J ends were trimmed by 2 bases and 11 bases, with 13 bases remaining between them. This CDR3 is CASSLSSGGAIYF. The CDR3 DNA sequence: TGTGCCAGCAGCTTATCGTCGGGGGGTGCCATATATTTT.

The chain couples TRBV2 to TRBJ2-2; TRBD2 agrees at 8 bases. This CDR3 is built from 15 residues. Germline V gene sequence: CDR1 SNHLY, CDR2 FYNNEI. J lost 5 bases, V lost 7 bases, and 9 bases had no gene match. The CDR3 region has the DNA TGTGCCAGCAAGTCCGGGGGGGCGGTAACCGGGGAGCTGTTTTTT. The encoded protein is CASKSGGAVTGELFF. Full variable domain (remainder filled in from reference TRBV2 and TRBJ2-2): EPEVTQTPSHQVTQMGQEVILRCVPISNHLYFYWYRQILGQKVEFLVSFYNNEISEKSEIFDDQFSVERPDGSNFTLKIRSTKLEDSAMYFCASKSGGAVTGELFFGEGSRLTVL.

DNA of the CDR3: TGTGCCAGCAGCTGGGGCCTAGGTATTCAGTACTTC. This translates into CASSWGLGIQYF. The J gene is TRBJ2-4, the V gene TRBV5-8; TRBD1 might be the D (5 bases). The germline gives CDR1 SGHTS, CDR2 YDEGEE. The V end lost 3 bases, the J end lost 10 bases, and 11 bases lay between the germline ends. CDR3 length equals 12 residues.

The genes are TRBV2 and TRBJ2-3, with D possibly matching TRBD2 (5 bases). Between the trimmed V and J ends, which lost 7 bases and 8 bases, there was a span of 13 bases. Germline-derived CDR1 and CDR2 are SNHLY and FYNNEI. This CDR3 is built from 12 residues. CDR3 sequence reads: CASTLSVGTQYF. CDR3 in DNA: TGTGCCAGCACCCTTAGCGTGGGTACGCAGTATTTT.